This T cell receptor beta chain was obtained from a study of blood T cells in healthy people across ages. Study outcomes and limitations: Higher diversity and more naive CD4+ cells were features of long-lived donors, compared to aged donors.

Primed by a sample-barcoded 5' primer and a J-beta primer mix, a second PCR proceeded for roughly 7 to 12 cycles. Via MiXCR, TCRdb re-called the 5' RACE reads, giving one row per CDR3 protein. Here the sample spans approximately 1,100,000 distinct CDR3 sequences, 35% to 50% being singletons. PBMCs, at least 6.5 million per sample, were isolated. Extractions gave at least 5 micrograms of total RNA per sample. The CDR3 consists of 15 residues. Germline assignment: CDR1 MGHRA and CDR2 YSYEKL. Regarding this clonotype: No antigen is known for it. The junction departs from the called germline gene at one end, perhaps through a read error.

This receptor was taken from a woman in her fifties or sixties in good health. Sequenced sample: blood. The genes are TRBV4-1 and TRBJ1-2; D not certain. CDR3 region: CTSSQYLEEIYGYTF. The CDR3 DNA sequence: TGCACCAGCAGCCAATACCTAGAAGAAATCTATGGCTACACCTTC.